The 18 T cell receptor beta chains below all came from one sample that was sequenced in a study of TIL therapy for anti-PD-1-resistant metastatic lung cancer. The immunoSEQ assay was v3. Only in-frame clones appear in the TCRdb table, and some are missing; sequencing was by immunoSEQ multiplex PCR. This table holds over 20,000 clones, about two thirds found once. The sample's time point: pre-treatment sample, taken before nivolumab and TIL therapy. Pleural nodules or supraclavicular lymph nodes made up most of the excised metastases sampled. This sample comprised tumor tissue, obtained at baseline. The receptors shown here come from a person aged 25-79 years with non-small cell lung cancer.

This clone was observed a handful of times. This chain connects TRBV6-1 to TRBJ1-2; D gene ambiguous. Germline V gives CDR1 MNHNS, CDR2 SASEGT. Trimming stripped 1 base from V and 4 bases from J, with 4 bases between. The CDR3 consists of 12 residues. The CDR3 spells CASSEDGYGYTF. The CDR3 region has the DNA TGTGCCAGCAGTGAAGACGGCTATGGCTACACCTTC.

In this sample, this clone turned up once. The chain employs TRBV10-3 and TRBJ1-1, with a weak D call TRBD1 (5 bases). V was trimmed by 6 bases and J by 1 base, leaving 12 bases between them. The CDR3 extends over 14 amino acids. Looked up from germline, CDR1 is ENHRY and CDR2 is SYGVKD. CDR3 bases: TGTGCCATCAGGGGGGACGGGGGGAACACTGAAGCTTTCTTT. This sequence encodes CAIRGDGGNTEAFF.

The chain couples TRBV6-5 to TRBJ1-5, with D possibly matching TRBD1 (6 bases). V dropped 2 bases and J dropped 3 bases, with 11 bases sitting between them. Germline V gene data show CDR1 as MNHEY and CDR2 as SVGAGI. This CDR3 is 15 amino acids long. In nucleotides, the CDR3 is TGTGCCAGCAGTTACAGGGGGATTGCCAATCAGCCCCAGCATTTT. This gives the protein CASSYRGIANQPQHF.

This clone was seen only a few times. The rearrangement uses TRBV19 and TRBJ1-1; D gene unclear. V was shortened by 3 bases and J by 3 bases, with 8 bases between the two germline ends. The CDR3 runs 13 residues. Per the germline V gene, CDR1 is LNHDA and CDR2 is SQIVND (reference sequence). The CDR3 sequence is CASSIREDTEAFF. The CDR3 DNA is TGTGCCAGTAGTATCCGAGAGGACACTGAAGCTTTCTTT.

A single count supports this clone. V gene TRBV29-1 combines with J gene TRBJ1-1; tentative D call: TRBD1 (5 bases). This CDR3 is 12 amino acids long. Germline V gives CDR1 SQVTM, CDR2 ANQGSEA. V lost 7 bases and J 4 bases, leaving 13 bases between the germline ends. The CDR3 region has the DNA TGCAGCGGGGGGGACCAGGGCACTGAAGCTTTCTTT. Its protein product is CSGGDQGTEAFF.

CDR3 bases: TGTGCCAGTAGTATAGCGGGCAGCTATCTCCCTAGCAATCAGCCCCAGCATTTT. This sequence encodes CASSIAGSYLPSNQPQHF. J is TRBJ1-5 and V is TRBV19; D ambiguous. Germline values: CDR1 LNHDA, CDR2 SQIVND (reference sequence). The CDR3 contains 18 residues. V was trimmed by 1 base and J by 0 bases, leaving 16 bases between them.

J is TRBJ2-2 and V is TRBV18; 8 bases fit TRBD1. J was trimmed by 5 bases and V by 2 bases; bases with no gene match: 4. The CDR3 has 15 residues. Germline CDR1 is KGHSH and CDR2 is LQKENI. The CDR3 here is CASSPGTGVTGELFF. The CDR3 DNA sequence: TGTGCCAGCTCACCAGGGACAGGAGTTACCGGGGAGCTGTTTTTT.

The gene calls are TRBV7-8 and TRBJ2-3; 7 nucleotides match TRBD1. The CDR3 has 16 residues. Germline-derived CDR1 and CDR2 are SGHVS and FQNEAQ. The trim removed 5 bases at V and 3 bases at J, leaving 11 bases unmatched. The CDR3 reads CASSPEQGSLTDTQYF. CDR3 nucleotide sequence: TGTGCCAGCAGCCCAGAACAGGGGTCCCTGACAGATACGCAGTATTTT.

The chain carries TRBV7-3 and TRBJ2-2; D unclear. Germline V lookup: CDR1 SGHTA, CDR2 FQGTGA. The CDR3 runs to 15 residues. V was cut by 3 bases and J by 4 bases, with 12 bases left in between. The CDR3 is CASSFGPYLTGELFF. The CDR3 DNA follows: TGTGCCAGCAGCTTTGGACCTTACCTCACCGGGGAGCTGTTTTTT.

The gene calls are TRBV5-5 and TRBJ2-7; D remains unclear. The germline V and J ends were trimmed by 0 bases and 6 bases, with 10 bases remaining between them. Germline CDR1 reads SGHKS; CDR2 reads YYEKEE (reference sequence). CDR3 length equals 13 residues. In nucleotides, the CDR3 is TGTGCCAGCAGCTTGGGTCCCGTGGGCGAGCAGTACTTC. Residues: CASSLGPVGEQYF.

A few counts support this clone. The rearrangement links TRBV10-3 to TRBJ2-7, with TRBD1 matching over 8 bases. From germline, CDR1 is ENHRY and CDR2 SYGVKD. J lost 3 bases, V lost 4 bases, and 5 bases had no gene match. The CDR3 covers 14 residues. The DNA for the CDR3 is TGTGCCATCAGTGCAGGGACAGGAGGCTACGAGCAGTACTTC. It is translated as CAISAGTGGYEQYF.

The gene calls are TRBV5-1 and TRBJ2-7; D might be TRBD2 (5 bases). Trimming took off 4 bases at V and 2 bases at J, with 16 bases between the two ends. Germline V lookup: CDR1 SGHRS, CDR2 YFSETQ. The CDR3 extends over 15 amino acids. DNA of the CDR3: TGCGCCAGCAGCGCTGCTACCGGGGAAACCTACGAGCAGTACTTC. Its protein is CASSAATGETYEQYF.

The rearrangement joins TRBV5-1 to TRBJ2-3; D tentatively fits TRBD1 or TRBD2 (5 bases each). The CDR3 totals 17 residues. Germline V gives CDR1 SGHRS, CDR2 YFSETQ. V was shortened by 4 bases and J by 0 bases, with 18 bases between the two germline ends. The CDR3 nucleotides are TGCGCCAGCAGCCCGACTAACGGGGCCTCTAGCACAGATACGCAGTATTTT. Amino acid sequence: CASSPTNGASSTDTQYF.

The chain recombines TRBV9 with TRBJ2-3; TRBD2 might be the D (6 bases). In germline, CDR1 is SGDLS, CDR2 YYNGEE. V was pared by 4 bases and J by 4 bases, with 16 bases between. CDR3 length equals 15 residues. Here the CDR3 reads CASSPDGGIADTQYF. The CDR3, as DNA: TGTGCCAGCAGCCCAGATGGGGGGATCGCAGATACGCAGTATTTT.

This clone was picked up a small number of times. This chain joins TRBV7-2 and TRBJ2-5, with 10 bases matching TRBD2. V lost 0 bases, J lost 2 bases, and 3 bases stayed unmatched. Germline V gene data show CDR1 as SGHTA and CDR2 as FQGNSA. This CDR3 spans 16 amino acids. CDR3 region: CASSLATAGGQETQYF. The DNA for the CDR3 is TGTGCCAGCAGCTTAGCCACAGCGGGGGGGCAAGAGACCCAGTACTTC. Drawing the rest from reference TRBV7-2 and TRBJ2-5, the complete variable domain is GAGVSQSPSNKVTEKGKDVELRCDPISGHTALYWYRQSLGQGLEFLIYFQGNSAPDKSGLPSDRFSAERTGGSVSTLTIQRTQQEDSAVYLCASSLATAGGQETQYFGPGTRLLVL.

This rearrangement joins TRBV5-1 to TRBJ2-5; TRBD1 agrees at 9 bases. The CDR3 contains 14 residues. The V gene end was trimmed by 5 bases and the J gene end by 4 bases; junction bases not matched to a gene: 6. The V gene's germline CDR1 is SGHRS and CDR2 YFSETQ. The CDR3 DNA is TGCGCCAGCAGTGGGACAGGGAACCCAGAGACCCAGTACTTC. Its protein product is CASSGTGNPETQYF.

This clone was recorded once. The chain links TRBV14 to TRBJ2-3; D gene ambiguous. V lost 3 bases and J lost 2, with 6 bases in between. Per germline, CDR1 SGHDN and CDR2 FVKESK. This CDR3 contains 13 residues. The CDR3 coding sequence is TGTGCCAGCAGCCAGGGGAACACAGATACGCAGTATTTT. This gives the protein CASSQGNTDTQYF.

Concerning this clone: No conserved phenylalanine or tryptophan is present at the end of the CDR3, so a read error is the likely explanation. No DNA is shown, since the ends of the CDR3 on it are uncertain; the CDR3 is the one TCRdb lists. V and J are TRBV7-5 and TRBJ1-6; TRBD1, as called in the table, went unchecked against the DNA. TRBV7-5 is shown as a pseudogene. The CDR3 contains 19 residues when both ends are counted. CDR3 sequence reads: CVRSLILDRESSYNSPLHL.